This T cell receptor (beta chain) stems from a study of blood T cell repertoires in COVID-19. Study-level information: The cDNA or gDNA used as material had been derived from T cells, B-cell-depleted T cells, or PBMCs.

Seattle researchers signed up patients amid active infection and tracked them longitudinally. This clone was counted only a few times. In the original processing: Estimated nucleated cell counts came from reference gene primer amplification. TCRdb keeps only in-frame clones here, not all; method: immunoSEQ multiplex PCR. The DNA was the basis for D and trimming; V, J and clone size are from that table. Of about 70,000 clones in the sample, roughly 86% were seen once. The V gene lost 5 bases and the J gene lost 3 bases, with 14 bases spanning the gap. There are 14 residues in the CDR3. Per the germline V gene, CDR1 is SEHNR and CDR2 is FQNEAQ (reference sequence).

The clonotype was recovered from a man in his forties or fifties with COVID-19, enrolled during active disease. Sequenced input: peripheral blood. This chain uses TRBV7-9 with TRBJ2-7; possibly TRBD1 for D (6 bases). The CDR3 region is CASSPRDNYYEQYF. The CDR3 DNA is TGTGCCAGCAGCCCCCGGGACAACTACTACGAGCAGTACTTC.